These 22 T cell receptor beta chains share one sample of origin, sequenced in a study of identical twins. One entry per CDR3 protein results from TCRdb running MiXCR on the 5' RACE reads. This repertoire shows approximately 700,000 distinct CDR3 sequences, 6% to 6.5% found once; its top ten account for roughly 2%. Sample: naive T cells sorted from blood. All receptors derive from a man younger than 35 in good health.

This clonotype has a count of ten or more. V is TRBV20-1 and J is TRBJ2-5; TRBD2 aligns across 7 bases. With 0 bases clipped from V and 4 bases from J, the junction kept 20 bases outside the gene matches. The V gene's germline CDR1 is DFQATT and CDR2 SNEGSKA (reference sequence). This CDR3 contains 19 residues. CDR3 nucleotides: TGCAGTGCTAGAGATAGGAGGCTAGCGGAGGTGAAGTTAAGAGAGACCCAGTACTTC. Protein product: CSARDRRLAEVKLRETQYF.

This clonotype has ten or more counts. The chain links TRBV20-1 to TRBJ1-3; D unresolved. Deletions cut 0 bases from V and 0 bases from J, with 9 bases between. Germline CDR1 is DFQATT and CDR2 is SNEGSKA (reference sequence). The CDR3 totals 15 residues. CDR3 sequence (DNA): TGCAGTGCTAGAGATGGAGGGTACTCTGGAAACACCATATATTTT. Translated: CSARDGGYSGNTIYF.

This clonotype was observed at least ten times. This CDR3 reads CASSQDQREGLLTSQTQYF. CDR3 coding DNA: TGCGCCAGCAGCCAAGATCAGCGGGAGGGCCTTCTGACGTCGCAGACCCAGTACTTC. This sequence joins TRBV4-1 and TRBJ2-5, with 10 bases lining up with TRBD2. The CDR3 consists of 19 residues. Germline CDR1 is MGHRA and CDR2 is YSYEKL. V shed 0 bases and J 6 bases; nucleotides not matched to a gene: 16.

Notes on this clonotype: One end of the junction fails to match germline, which may point to a read error. The chain recombines TRBV6-5 with TRBJ2-5; tentatively, D is TRBD1 or TRBD2 (5 bases each). Germline values: CDR1 MNHEY, CDR2 SVGAGI. The CDR3 has 10 amino acids. The CDR3 DNA is TGTGCCAGCAACTGGGACCCTCCCGTCTTC. Translation gives CASNWDPPVF.

This clonotype has at least ten counts. The chain employs TRBV20-1 and TRBJ2-3; D possibly corresponds to TRBD2 (6 bases). The germline V gene encodes CDR1 DFQATT and CDR2 SNEGSKA (reference sequence). V was cut by 2 bases and J by 0 bases, with 12 bases left in between. The CDR3 covers 15 residues. CDR3 sequence reads: CSARRPGVSTDTQYF. For the CDR3, the DNA is TGCAGTGCTAGACGACCGGGAGTGAGCACAGATACGCAGTATTTT.

This clonotype was detected ten times or more. J is TRBJ2-5 and V is TRBV10-2; 14 nucleotides agree with TRBD2. Germline CDR1 is WSHSY and CDR2 is SAAADI. The CDR3 has 17 residues. J lost 4 bases, V lost 5 bases, and 9 bases had no gene match. This chain's CDR3 is CASSPRLAGGSGETQYF. The CDR3 DNA reads TGCGCCAGCAGTCCAAGACTAGCGGGAGGGAGCGGAGAGACCCAGTACTTC.

The J gene is TRBJ1-1, the V gene TRBV20-1, with D unclear. V lost 3 bases and J lost 1, with 6 bases in between. Germline V gives CDR1 DFQATT, CDR2 SNEGSKA (reference sequence). The CDR3 runs to 12 residues. The CDR3 nucleotides are TGCAGTGCTAGCGCGGGGAACACTGAAGCTTTCTTT. Residues: CSASAGNTEAFF.

To note about this clonotype: This may come from a read error, since a much larger clone is one base off. V is TRBV20-1 and J is TRBJ1-1; D may be TRBD1 (5 bases). This CDR3 has 11 residues. Germline lookup yields CDR1 DFQATT and CDR2 SNEGSKA (reference sequence). DNA of the CDR3: TGCAGTGCCACTTGGGGCACTCAAGCTTTCTTT. This encodes CSATWGTQAFF.

The chain is built from TRBV4-1 and TRBJ2-7, with no clear D. This CDR3 spans 15 amino acids. V was pared by 0 bases and J by 2 bases, with 11 bases between. Germline lookup yields CDR1 MGHRA and CDR2 YSYEKL. CDR3 loop: CASSQEDTSAYEQYV. DNA for the CDR3: TGCGCCAGCAGCCAAGAAGACACCTCGGCCTACGAGCAGTACGTC.

The CDR3 DNA reads TGCAGCGCCCGAAGGGCAGGGGGCCCTGAGGCTGGAGGCTACACCTTC. Translating gives CSARRAGGPEAGGYTF. This chain links TRBV29-1 with TRBJ1-2; 8 bases match TRBD1. In germline, CDR1 is SQVTM, CDR2 ANQGSEA. This CDR3 spans 16 amino acids. J gave up 8 bases and V 7 bases, and 21 bases lay outside the gene matches. The entire variable domain, with the rest obtained from reference TRBV29-1 and TRBJ1-2, is as follows: SAVISQKPSRDICQRGTSLTIQCQVDSQVTMMFWYRQQPGQSLTLIATANQGSEATYESGFVIDKFPISRPNLTFSTLTVSNMSPEDSSIYLCSARRAGGPEAGGYTFGSGTRLTVV.

This clonotype was seen ten or more times. The gene calls are TRBV7-2 and TRBJ1-6; D is uncertain. Germline values: CDR1 SGHTA, CDR2 FQGNSA. The CDR3 is made up of 13 amino acids. The germline V and J ends were trimmed by 11 bases and 12 bases, with 20 bases remaining between them. CDR3 DNA sequence: TGTGCCTCCGGGGTCCCCGGTTTTGGACCCCTCCACTTT. It specifies CASGVPGFGPLHF.

This clonotype has only a few counts. V and J are TRBV12-3 or TRBV12-4 and TRBJ2-5; 7 positions agree with TRBD1. The V segment lost 7 bases and the J segment 1 base; nucleotides outside the gene matches: 3. There are 13 residues in the CDR3. The CDR3 loop is CASTQGVQETQYF. The CDR3 nucleotides read TGTGCCAGCACCCAGGGGGTCCAAGAGACCCAGTACTTC.

This clonotype was seen a few times. The chain combines TRBV28 with TRBJ2-2; D remains unclear. The CDR3 covers 15 residues. Germline CDR1 is MDHEN and CDR2 is SYDVKM. Trimming stripped 9 bases from V and 4 bases from J, with 18 bases between. The CDR3 here is CASTGSGQFTGELFF. CDR3 coding DNA: TGTGCCAGTACCGGGTCTGGCCAGTTCACCGGGGAGCTGTTTTTT.

This clonotype has a count of ten or more. The chain joins TRBV20-1 to TRBJ1-5; 7 positions agree with TRBD1. Germline CDR1 is DFQATT and CDR2 is SNEGSKA (reference sequence). This CDR3 region has 16 residues. V lost 2 bases to trimming and J lost 0 bases; unmatched junction nucleotides: 7. The chain's CDR3 is CSARKQGLNSNQPQHF. In DNA, the CDR3 is TGCAGTGCTAGAAAACAGGGGTTGAATAGCAATCAGCCCCAGCATTTT.

This clonotype occurred a few times. V and J are TRBV12-3 or TRBV12-4 and TRBJ1-1, with TRBD1 matching 9 bases. This CDR3 has 14 residues. The trim removed 5 bases at V and 6 bases at J, leaving 7 bases unmatched. The CDR3 nucleotides are TGTGCCAGCAGTCCACACCGGGACAGGGCTGAAGCTTTCTTT. It is translated as CASSPHRDRAEAFF.

This clonotype was picked up one time. One end of the junction fails to match germline, which may point to a read error. The chain links TRBV7-9 to TRBJ1-1; unclear D gene. The CDR3 spans 12 residues. Germline assignment: CDR1 SEHNR and CDR2 FQNEAQ (reference sequence). CDR3 coding DNA: TGTGCCAGCAGCGACTACAACAATGAAGCTTTCTTT. Protein sequence: CASSDYNNEAFF.

This clonotype was seen a handful of times. The chain has TRBV29-1 and TRBJ2-7; D not resolved. Germline V gene sequence: CDR1 SQVTM, CDR2 ANQGSEA. CDR3 length equals 11 residues. V dropped 4 bases and J dropped 3 bases, with 7 bases sitting between them. The CDR3 region has the DNA TGCAGCGTTGCCAACATCTACGAGCAGTACGTC. Protein: CSVANIYEQYV.

The rearrangement joins TRBV6-6 to TRBJ2-2; 7 bases are a match to TRBD1. This CDR3 spans 13 amino acids. Unmatched junction bases numbered 2, after V lost 7 bases and J lost 3 bases. Per germline, CDR1 MNHNY and CDR2 SVGAGI (reference sequence). For the CDR3, the DNA is TGTGCCAGCACACAGGGGTACACCGGGGAGCTGTTTTTT. Translated: CASTQGYTGELFF.

This chain connects TRBV25-1 to TRBJ2-7; D unresolved. The length of the CDR3 is 14 residues. Germline assignment: CDR1 MGHDK and CDR2 SYGVNS. Trimming cost V 4 bases and J 9 bases, with 19 bases left between them. The CDR3 nucleotides are TGTGCCAGCAGTGGTAGACTGTTCTACGAGTGGCAGTACGTC. Amino acids: CASSGRLFYEWQYV.

In this sample, this clonotype turned up a few times. V usage is TRBV15 and J usage is TRBJ1-2; 7 nucleotides line up with TRBD1. This CDR3 has 15 amino acids. Germline V lookup: CDR1 LNHNV, CDR2 YYDKDF (reference sequence). The V gene end was trimmed by 1 base and the J gene end by 3 bases; junction bases not matched to a gene: 5. The CDR3 here is CATSRAVGQHYGYTF. Here the CDR3 DNA reads TGTGCCACCAGCAGAGCCGTGGGACAGCACTATGGCTACACCTTC.

This clonotype was seen a few times. The chain combines TRBV6-2 or TRBV6-3 with TRBJ2-7; the D call may be TRBD1 or TRBD2 (6 bases each). From germline, CDR1 is MNHEY and CDR2 SVGEGT. The ends were cut back, 6 bases at V and 2 bases at J, with 14 bases in the middle. This CDR3 has 14 residues. The CDR3 DNA reads as TGTGCCAGCAGGGGGACGGGGGCGGCCTACGAGCAGTACTTC. This encodes CASRGTGAAYEQYF.

This clonotype was detected only a few times. The V call is TRBV30, the J call TRBJ2-7; D not certain. CDR3 length: 13 residues. Germline V CDR1 and CDR2: GTSNPN, SVGIG (reference sequence). V was clipped by 1 base and J by 2 bases, with 9 bases between them. CDR3 in amino acids: CAWSGQRPYEQYV. CDR3 sequence (DNA): TGTGCCTGGAGTGGGCAGCGCCCCTACGAGCAGTACGTC.